This TCR beta chain was profiled in a study of shared clonotypes between healthy human individuals. With regard to this clone: Antigen: not known.

Naive CD8 cells lacked CD45RO, underwent positive selection for CCR7 and left out terminally differentiated effector memory CD45RA+ cells. Sorted subsets were amplified in replicate PCRs using around 200 ng DNA, tens of thousands of T cell genomes. The assay was immunoSEQ multiplex PCR, and TCRdb's table has in-frame clones only and misses some. The table shows millions of clones, with approximately 94% occurring only once. General study findings and limits: Estimated richness values were generally larger in naive subsets than in memory subsets.

Per germline, CDR1 LNHDA and CDR2 SQIVND (reference sequence). With 1 base removed from V and 7 bases from J, the gap between germline ends came to 8 bases. The CDR3 sequence is 12 residues long. This chain links TRBV19 with TRBJ2-7; D is unresolved. The sample comprised naive CD8+ T cells sorted from blood. The receptor's source is a man between 18 and 35 years old in good health. Here the CDR3 DNA reads TGTGCCAGTAGTATAGGGACGGAAGAGCAGTACTTC. It codes for CASSIGTEEQYF.